Shown below are 25 T cell receptor beta chains from a single sample sequenced in a study of CD8 T cells in Susac syndrome. When the RNA was reverse transcribed, random hexamers were used with an input of roughly 0.5 to 1 ug. TCRdb recomputed calls from the immunoSEQ multiplex PCR reads with MiXCR, one row per CDR3 protein. This table has a few hundred thousand distinct CDR3 sequences, about 96% appearing once. Source material: CD4+ T cells from PBMCs. The receptors stem from a human donor with multiple sclerosis.

The chain is built from TRBV27 and TRBJ1-1, with 7 bases lining up with TRBD1. With V trimmed by 5 bases and J by 4 bases, 13 bases remained unmatched. The CDR3 extends over 16 amino acids. Looked up from germline, CDR1 is MNHEY and CDR2 is SMNVEV (reference sequence). In DNA, the CDR3 is TGTGCCAGCAGTCCAGGGGAGGGGGCGGAGATCACTGAAGCTTTCTTT. This translates into CASSPGEGAEITEAFF.

The V and J genes are TRBV3-1 and TRBJ1-2; D is unresolved. The CDR3 has 14 residues. Germline CDR1 is LGHDT and CDR2 is YNNKEL (reference sequence). Deletions cut 0 bases from V and 7 bases from J, with 12 bases between. The CDR3 nucleotides are TGTGCCAGCAGCCAAGAGAAGCCCGGGAGTGGCTACACCTTC. It yields the protein CASSQEKPGSGYTF.

The chain uses TRBV5-1 and TRBJ2-7, with no clear D. V was cut by 5 bases and J by 5 bases, with 17 bases left in between. The CDR3 covers 14 residues. Germline CDR1 reads SGHRS; CDR2 reads YFSETQ. Here the CDR3 reads CASSFGDDTDEQYF. The CDR3 coding sequence is TGCGCCAGCAGTTTCGGCGACGATACAGACGAGCAGTACTTC.

This chain connects TRBV3-1 to TRBJ1-1; weak D call: TRBD1 (5 bases). In germline, CDR1 is LGHDT, CDR2 YNNKEL (reference sequence). V was trimmed by 3 bases and J by 6 bases, leaving 14 bases between them. CDR3 length equals 14 residues. The CDR3 spells CASSHEGPGAEAFF. In DNA, the CDR3 is TGTGCCAGCAGCCATGAGGGACCGGGGGCTGAAGCTTTCTTT.

V and J are TRBV30 and TRBJ2-4, with 8 bases fitting TRBD1. J was trimmed by 1 base and V by 5 bases; bases with no gene match: 4. CDR3 length: 14 amino acids. Germline CDR1 GTSNPN, CDR2 SVGIG (reference sequence). In nucleotides, the CDR3 is TGTGCCTGGTGGACAGGGCTCGCCAAAAACATTCAGTACTTC. It is translated as CAWWTGLAKNIQYF. Drawing the rest from reference TRBV30 and TRBJ2-4, the complete variable domain is SQTIHQWPATLVQPVGSPLSLECTVEGTSNPNLYWYRQAAGRGLQLLFYSVGIGQISSEVPQNLSASRPQDRQFILSSKKLLLSDSGFYLCAWWTGLAKNIQYFGAGTRLSVL.

The chain carries TRBV5-1 and TRBJ1-6; D is ambiguous. Looked up from germline, CDR1 is SGHRS and CDR2 is YFSETQ. The CDR3 is 14 residues long. V was pared by 3 bases and J by 7 bases, with 11 bases between. Written as DNA, the CDR3 is TGCGCCAGCAGCTCCGGACTGACGAATTCACCCCTCCACTTT. This sequence encodes CASSSGLTNSPLHF. The full variable domain, in which reference TRBV5-1 and TRBJ1-6 provide the parts outside the CDR3, is KAGVTQTPRYLIKTRGQQVTLSCSPISGHRSVSWYQQTPGQGLQFLFEYFSETQRNKGNFPGRFSGRQFSNSRSEMNVSTLELGDSALYLCASSSGLTNSPLHFGNGTRLTVT.

The rearrangement links TRBV11-1 to TRBJ2-1, with 10 bases identical to TRBD2. With 5 bases clipped from V and 9 bases from J, the junction kept 16 bases outside the gene matches. The V gene's germline CDR1 is SGHAT and CDR2 FQDESV (reference sequence). The CDR3 is 17 amino acids. For the CDR3, the DNA is TGTGCCAGCAGCCTGACCGGGACTAGCGTCGGCGGTCCTGAGCAGTTCTTC. Encoded protein: CASSLTGTSVGGPEQFF. Looking up the rest from reference TRBV11-1 and TRBJ2-1 gives the full variable domain: EAEVAQSPRYKITEKSQAVAFWCDPISGHATLYWYRQILGQGPELLVQFQDESVVDDSQLPKDRFSAERLKGVDSTLKIQPAELGDSAMYLCASSLTGTSVGGPEQFFGPGTRLTVL.

The chain is built from TRBV5-1 and TRBJ2-3, with 9 positions matching TRBD2. Per the germline V gene, CDR1 is SGHRS and CDR2 is YFSETQ. CDR3 length: 17 amino acids. V shed 4 bases and J 4 bases; nucleotides not matched to a gene: 13. CDR3 amino acids: CASSHRLAGGPADTQYF. CDR3 nucleotides: TGCGCCAGCAGCCATCGACTGGCGGGGGGGCCGGCAGATACGCAGTATTTT.

The chain is built from TRBV15 and TRBJ2-2; D not resolved. With 6 bases removed from V and 0 bases from J, the gap between germline ends came to 11 bases. The germline V gene encodes CDR1 LNHNV and CDR2 YYDKDF (reference sequence). CDR3 length: 15 amino acids. Here the CDR3 reads CATSQDSSNTGELFF. The CDR3 DNA sequence: TGTGCCACCAGTCAAGACTCCTCGAACACCGGGGAGCTGTTTTTT.

The table lists this clonotype with a count of one. The chain joins TRBV12-3 or TRBV12-4 to TRBJ2-2; 9 bases fit TRBD1. V shed 5 bases, J shed 6 bases, and the junction held 10 bases outside the gene matches. This CDR3 contains 16 residues. CDR3 nucleotides: TGTGCCAGCAGTCCTCACAGGGGGCTGAGGGCCGGGGAGCTGTTTTTT. Its protein product is CASSPHRGLRAGELFF.

The V and J genes are TRBV29-1 and TRBJ2-5; D not resolved. The ends were cut back, 6 bases at V and 3 bases at J, with 11 bases in the middle. This CDR3 contains 12 residues. Per the germline V gene, CDR1 is SQVTM and CDR2 is ANQGSEA. In nucleotides, the CDR3 is TGCAGCGTCAAGGACGGAAAAGAGACCCAGTACTTC. Residues: CSVKDGKETQYF.

V gene TRBV15 combines with J gene TRBJ2-5; D gene uncertain. Trimming took 0 bases from V and 3 from J, leaving 2 bases between them. The CDR3 is made up of 12 amino acids. Germline lookup yields CDR1 LNHNV and CDR2 YYDKDF (reference sequence). CDR3 amino acids: CATSREKETQYF. The CDR3 DNA reads as TGTGCCACCAGCAGAGAAAAAGAGACCCAGTACTTC.

The rearrangement joins TRBV7-2 to TRBJ2-5, with D hard to call. This CDR3 region has 16 residues. The V gene's germline CDR1 is SGHTA and CDR2 FQGNSA. Trimming stripped 2 bases from V and 3 bases from J, with 16 bases between. CDR3 loop: CASSLRPRPPKETQYF. CDR3 nucleotides: TGTGCCAGCAGCTTACGTCCCCGACCCCCAAAAGAGACCCAGTACTTC.

This sequence joins TRBV29-1 and TRBJ2-3, with 12 nucleotides matching TRBD2. The CDR3 loop spans 15 amino acids. V lost 4 bases, J lost 2 bases, and 4 bases stayed unmatched. Germline V lookup: CDR1 SQVTM, CDR2 ANQGSEA. CDR3 sequence reads: CSVARTSGNTDTQYF. The CDR3 DNA sequence: TGCAGCGTTGCCCGGACTAGCGGGAACACAGATACGCAGTATTTT.

The gene calls are TRBV5-1 and TRBJ1-2; D gene uncertain. V was shortened by 3 bases and J by 5 bases, with 17 bases between the two germline ends. CDR1 is SGHRS and CDR2 is YFSETQ in the germline V gene. The CDR3 loop spans 15 amino acids. Here the CDR3 reads CASSSGPEGYYGYTF. The CDR3 region has the DNA TGCGCCAGCAGCTCCGGTCCCGAAGGTTATTATGGCTACACCTTC.

This chain links TRBV29-1 with TRBJ2-7, with TRBD1 matching over 9 bases. The CDR3 spans 11 residues. Germline assignment: CDR1 SQVTM and CDR2 ANQGSEA. V was pared by 7 bases and J by 5 bases, with 3 bases of the junction left unmatched. The CDR3 DNA reads as TGCAGCGCCGGGACAGGGAACGAGCAGTACTTC. It specifies CSAGTGNEQYF.

The V call is TRBV29-1, the J call TRBJ1-2; D ambiguous. The CDR3 has 10 residues. Germline CDR1 is SQVTM and CDR2 is ANQGSEA. Trimming removed 4 bases from V and 6 bases from J, with 6 bases in between. The CDR3 nucleotides are TGCAGCGTTGTGGGGAATGGCTACACCTTC. Residues: CSVVGNGYTF.

The rearrangement uses TRBV7-9 and TRBJ2-3; TRBD2 aligns across 7 bases. J was trimmed by 0 bases and V by 8 bases; bases with no gene match: 8. The CDR3 has 15 residues. Germline assignment: CDR1 SEHNR and CDR2 FQNEAQ (reference sequence). The CDR3 DNA follows: TGTGCCAGCCACCTCTCAGCGGGAAGCACAGATACGCAGTATTTT. Translation: CASHLSAGSTDTQYF.

The chain carries TRBV19 and TRBJ2-1, with 7 bases that match TRBD2. V trimming: 10 bases; J trimming: 4 bases; junction bases outside the gene matches: 7. The CDR3 contains 13 residues. CDR1 is LNHDA, CDR2 SQIVND, per germline (reference sequence). The CDR3 sequence is CATSGGGYNEQFF. DNA of the CDR3: TGTGCCACCTCAGGCGGGGGATACAATGAGCAGTTCTTC.

V gene TRBV19 combines with J gene TRBJ2-2; weak D call: TRBD2 (5 bases). Germline CDR1 LNHDA, CDR2 SQIVND (reference sequence). V lost 3 bases and J 6 bases, leaving 14 bases between the germline ends. The CDR3 consists of 15 residues. CDR3 region: CASSIRDKRAGELFF. The CDR3 DNA reads as TGTGCCAGTAGTATTCGGGATAAACGGGCCGGGGAGCTGTTTTTT. Using reference TRBV19 and TRBJ2-2 for the parts outside the CDR3, the full variable domain is DGGITQSPKYLFRKEGQNVTLSCEQNLNHDAMYWYRQDPGQGLRLIYYSQIVNDFQKGDIAEGYSVSREKKESFPLTVTSAQKNPTAFYLCASSIRDKRAGELFFGEGSRLTVL.

This clonotype was counted once. The genes are TRBV18 and TRBJ2-5, with D possibly being TRBD2 (5 bases). Germline V CDR1 and CDR2: KGHSH, LQKENI. CDR3 length: 14 residues. Trimming took 4 bases from V and 2 from J, leaving 11 bases between them. The CDR3 protein is CASSLTRHQETQYF. In DNA form, the CDR3 reads TGTGCCAGCTCACTTACTAGGCATCAAGAGACCCAGTACTTC.

The J gene is TRBJ2-2, the V gene TRBV2, with D perhaps being TRBD1 or TRBD2 (7 bases each). Trimming took 6 bases from V and 4 from J, leaving 15 bases between them. The V gene's germline CDR1 is SNHLY and CDR2 FYNNEI. The CDR3 covers 15 residues. CDR3 region: CASRGRGRRTGELFF. The DNA of the CDR3 is TGTGCCAGCAGGGGGAGGGGGCGACGCACCGGGGAGCTGTTTTTT.

This sequence joins TRBV29-1 and TRBJ2-7, with D hard to call. V dropped 4 bases and J dropped 3 bases, with 7 bases sitting between them. CDR3 size: 11 residues. CDR1 and CDR2 (germline): SQVTM, ANQGSEA. CDR3 loop: CSVGQNYEQYF. The CDR3 DNA follows: TGCAGCGTTGGGCAGAACTACGAGCAGTACTTC.

The chain employs TRBV2 and TRBJ1-5; a weak D match, TRBD1 (6 bases). Germline CDR1 is SNHLY and CDR2 is FYNNEI. V was pared by 5 bases and J by 6 bases, with 14 bases between. The CDR3 has 14 amino acids. CDR3 region: CASSITTGPQPQHF. As DNA, the CDR3 is TGTGCCAGCAGTATTACGACAGGTCCTCAGCCCCAGCATTTT.

The V and J genes are TRBV2 and TRBJ2-1; D tentatively reads TRBD1 or TRBD2 (6 bases each). Trimming left V 5 bases short and J 2 bases short, with 13 bases between. CDR1 SNHLY and CDR2 FYNNEI come from the germline V gene. This CDR3 comprises 15 residues. The CDR3 reads CASSTRGRTYNEQFF. The CDR3 DNA sequence: TGTGCCAGCAGTACTCGGGGGCGCACCTACAATGAGCAGTTCTTC. The variable domain in full, completed from reference TRBV2 and TRBJ2-1, reads EPEVTQTPSHQVTQMGQEVILRCVPISNHLYFYWYRQILGQKVEFLVSFYNNEISEKSEIFDDQFSVERPDGSNFTLKIRSTKLEDSAMYFCASSTRGRTYNEQFFGPGTRLTVL.